This is a list of T cell receptor beta chains from one sample in a study of cytomegalovirus exposure and HLA in healthy donors. Sequencing was performed with immunoSEQ multiplex PCR; in TCRdb, only in-frame clones are kept and a portion is missing. Of under 150,000 clones listed, about 77% were seen once; the top ten hold around 1.3%. Specimen: PBMCs. The receptors derive from a middle-aged woman in good health and CMV-seronegative. CDR3s include the opening cysteine and the closing phenylalanine or tryptophan. The D gene is left open where the match is weak. Clone sizes are given selectively: once, few, many, or a class where the clone is expanded.

d_call | clone_size | j_call | v_call | cdr3_nt | cdr3_aa
- | once | TRBJ1-5 | TRBV2 | TGTGCCAGCAGTCCAGACCCCGGACATCTGTATCAGCCCCAGCATTTT | CASSPDPGHLYQPQHF
- | - | TRBJ1-6 | TRBV4-1 | TGCGCCAGCAGCCAAGAGGCAGGGTTACTTTCACCCCTCCACTTT | CASSQEAGLLSPLHF
TRBD1 | few | TRBJ1-1 | TRBV27 | TGTGCCAGCAGTCACAGGACAGGGATTAACACTGAAGCTTTCTTT | CASSHRTGINTEAFF
TRBD1 | - | TRBJ2-6 | TRBV7-8 | TGTGCCAGCAGCTCATCAATAACCGGGACAGGAGGCTCTGGGGCCAACGTCCTGACTTTC | CASSSSITGTGGSGANVLTF
- | - | TRBJ1-5 | TRBV30 | TGTGCCTGGAGTAAATCGACGGGGGGCCATCAGCCCCAGCATTTT | CAWSKSTGGHQPQHF
TRBD1 | - | TRBJ1-1 | TRBV5-1 | TGCGCCAGCAGCTTGGGACAGGGCACGGGCACTGAAGCTTTCTTT | CASSLGQGTGTEAFF
- | - | TRBJ1-2 | TRBV5-1 | TGCGCCAGCAGCTTGGCCGAGGGAATGGGTGGCTACACCTTC | CASSLAEGMGGYTF
- | - | TRBJ2-7 | TRBV5-6 | TGTGCCAGCAGCCCCCTTGGACAGAGCTCCTACGAGCAGTACTTC | CASSPLGQSSYEQYF
- | - | TRBJ1-4 | TRBV6-5 | TGTGCCAGCAGCCCTACAGGGTTTAATGAAAAACTGTTTTTT | CASSPTGFNEKLFF
- | - | TRBJ2-5 | TRBV10-2 | TGCGCCAGCAGCCTAGCGTGGAAGACCCAGTACTTC | CASSLAWKTQYF
- | - | TRBJ1-2 | TRBV18 | TGTGCCAGCTCACCCATGTACCCCCCTTCAGGCGCCTCTAACTATGGCTACACCTTC | CASSPMYPPSGASNYGYTF
TRBD1 | - | TRBJ1-1 | TRBV19 | TGTGCCAGTAGTTCTTGGACAGGGAACACTGAAGCTTTCTTT | CASSSWTGNTEAFF
- | - | TRBJ1-2 | TRBV27 | TGTGCCAGCACCCCGGGGGACTACTATGGCTACACCTTC | CASTPGDYYGYTF
TRBD1 | - | TRBJ1-1 | TRBV7-3 | TGTGCCAGCAGCTCCGGAACAGGGGGCCGGGCCACTGAAGCTTTCTTT | CASSSGTGGRATEAFF
TRBD1 | - | TRBJ2-2 | TRBV4-2 | TGTGCCAGCAGCCATGTCGACAGGGCGAACACCGGGGAGCTGTTTTTT | CASSHVDRANTGELFF
- | - | TRBJ1-3 | TRBV9 | TGTGCCAGCAGCGTAGTGGCAGACACCTCTGGAAACACCATATATTTT | CASSVVADTSGNTIYF
- | - | TRBJ2-5 | TRBV14 | TGTGCCAGCAGCCAAGAGGCGCACGAACTAGCGACCCAGTACTTC | CASSQEAHELATQYF
TRBD1 | - | TRBJ2-7 | TRBV2 | TGTGCCACCGGGACAGCCTCTTACGAGCAGTACTTC | CATGTASYEQYF
TRBD1 | - | TRBJ2-7 | TRBV7-2 | TGTGCCAGCTGTAGGGACAGGGGGCCCTACGAGCAGTACTTC | CASCRDRGPYEQYF